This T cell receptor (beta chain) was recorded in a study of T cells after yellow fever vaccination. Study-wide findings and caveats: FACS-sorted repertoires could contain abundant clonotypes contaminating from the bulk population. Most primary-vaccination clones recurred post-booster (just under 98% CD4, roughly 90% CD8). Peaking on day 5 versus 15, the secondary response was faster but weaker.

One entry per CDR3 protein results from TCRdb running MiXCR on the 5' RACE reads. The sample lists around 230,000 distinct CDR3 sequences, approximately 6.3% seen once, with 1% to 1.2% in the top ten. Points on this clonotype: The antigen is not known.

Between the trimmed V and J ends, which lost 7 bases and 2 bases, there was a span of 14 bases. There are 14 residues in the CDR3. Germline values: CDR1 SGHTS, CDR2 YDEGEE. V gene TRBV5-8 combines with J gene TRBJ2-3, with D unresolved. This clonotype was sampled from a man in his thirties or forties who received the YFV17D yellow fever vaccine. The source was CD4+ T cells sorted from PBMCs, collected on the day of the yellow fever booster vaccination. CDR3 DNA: TGTGCCAGCCGGCCTGGGCTCAACACAGATACGCAGTATTTT. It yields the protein CASRPGLNTDTQYF. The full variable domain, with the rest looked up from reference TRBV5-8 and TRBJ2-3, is EAGVTQSPTHLIKTRGQQATLRCSPISGHTSVYWYQQALGLGLQFLLWYDEGEERNRGNFPPRFSGRQFPNYSSELNVNALELEDSALYLCASRPGLNTDTQYFGPGTRLTVL.